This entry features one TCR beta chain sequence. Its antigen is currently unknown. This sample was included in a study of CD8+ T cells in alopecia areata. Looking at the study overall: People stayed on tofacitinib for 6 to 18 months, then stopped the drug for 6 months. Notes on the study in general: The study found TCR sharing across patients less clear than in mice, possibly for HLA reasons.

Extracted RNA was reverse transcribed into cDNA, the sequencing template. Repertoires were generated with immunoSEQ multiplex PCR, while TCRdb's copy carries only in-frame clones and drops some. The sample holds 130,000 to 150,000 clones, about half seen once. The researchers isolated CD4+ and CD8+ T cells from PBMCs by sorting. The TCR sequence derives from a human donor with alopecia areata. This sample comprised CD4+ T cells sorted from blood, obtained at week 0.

CDR3 sequence: CSVSPSGRGGTGELFF. CDR3 in DNA: TGCAGCGTTTCGCCCAGCGGGAGAGGGGGCACCGGGGAGCTGTTTTTT. J is TRBJ2-2 and V is TRBV29-1; TRBD2 matches at 8 bases. The CDR3 extends over 16 amino acids. Losses at the gene ends were 5 bases for V and 4 bases for J; bases not matched to a gene: 12. Germline assignment: CDR1 SQVTM and CDR2 ANQGSEA.